Described below is a single T cell receptor beta chain sequence and its context. What it binds is not known. These data are taken from a study of radiotherapy plus CTLA-4 blockade in lung cancer. Study summary: Objective response rate was around 19%; disease control rate, around 30%. The study, taken as a whole, reports: In blood, after radiotherapy plus ipilimumab, tumor-derived TCR clones expanded. Reportedly, early blood T cell clone dynamics best predicted response, with interferon-beta.

CDR3 length: 16 residues. The germline V and J ends were trimmed by 3 bases and 3 bases, with 18 bases remaining between them. Germline V gene data show CDR1 as LNHDA and CDR2 as SQIVND (reference sequence). Clones were sequenced by immunoSEQ multiplex PCR, and TCRdb holds only the in-frame ones, with some missing. Of more than 55,000 clones listed, around 80% were seen once; the top ten hold less than 4%. The chain employs TRBV19 and TRBJ2-7; D possibly corresponds to TRBD2 (5 bases). This specimen was peripheral blood, taken from a patient treated with radiotherapy plus ipilimumab. This TCR was recovered from a human donor with non-small cell lung cancer who had a partial response to radiotherapy plus ipilimumab. The CDR3 nucleotides read TGTGCCAGTAGTATCCCGCTGCCAGGCCGGGGCTACGAGCAGTACTTC. This codes for CASSIPLPGRGYEQYF.